The clone carrying this TCR beta chain was observed once. What it recognizes is unknown. This record comes from a study of shared clonotypes between healthy human individuals. V lost 6 bases and J 4 bases, leaving 12 bases between the germline ends. This CDR3 is built from 14 residues. Germline loops: CDR1 WSHSY, CDR2 SAAADI. A roughly 200 ng quantity of DNA, approximately 29,000 T cell genomes, went into the sorted-subset replicate PCRs. In the original analysis: ImmunoSEQ gave junction-only sequences without quality scores, so filtering differed. Generated by immunoSEQ multiplex PCR, the TCRdb table keeps only in-frame clones and is missing some. The V and J calls and clone size come from that table; D and trimming were worked out from the DNA. The top ten clones hold over 0.1% of a sample with around 2.1 million clones, under 97% of them seen once. Study-level points and caveats: The rarefaction results pointed to incomplete sorted-subset sequencing despite large depth.

The origin of this receptor is a man aged 18 to 29 in good health. The chain has TRBV10-2 and TRBJ1-4, with D possibly being TRBD1 (6 bases). Sequencing was performed on naive CD4+ T cells sorted from blood. The subset was: CD45RA+ positively selected. The CDR3 bases are TGCGCCAGCAGAGAGGGACAAATTAATGAAAAACTGTTTTTT. This codes for CASREGQINEKLFF.